This T cell receptor (beta chain) was identified during a study of blood T cell repertoires in COVID-19. Study overall: Sample material is recorded as cDNA or gDNA derived from T cells, B-cell-depleted T cells, or PBMCs.

Authors' methods: Researchers report that nucleated cell counts were estimated from reference gene primer amplification. Assay: immunoSEQ multiplex PCR; the TCRdb copy retains only in-frame clones and omits some. V and J calls and clone size are given by that table; D and trimming were obtained from the DNA. The sample lists 130,000 or so clones, approximately 82% occurring once. There are 15 residues in the CDR3. With V trimmed by 5 bases and J by 2 bases, 2 bases remained unmatched. Looked up from germline, CDR1 is SGHAT and CDR2 is FQNNGV. V usage is TRBV11-2 and J usage is TRBJ2-2, with 10 nucleotides matching TRBD1. The sample taken for sequencing was peripheral blood. The sequence was obtained from a human donor in a cohort sampled during active COVID-19. The CDR3 reads CASSRTGGNTGELFF. The CDR3 nucleotides read TGTGCCAGCAGCCGGACAGGGGGAAACACCGGGGAGCTGTTTTTT.